The clone carrying this TCR beta chain was seen a single time. The data were produced by immunoSEQ multiplex PCR, yet TCRdb's version contains in-frame clones alone and is incomplete. The sample records under 700,000 clones, about four fifths being singletons. This CDR3 contains 17 residues. V was clipped by 5 bases and J by 3 bases; unmatched bases: 5. The germline V gene encodes CDR1 MNHEY and CDR2 SMNVEV (reference sequence). The data were obtained in a study of shared T cell receptors in the human thymus. This same sample was also taken into another study, of human thymus T cells. As that report states: The donors were infants in Finland with congenital heart defects, otherwise immunologically healthy. The thymus tissue came from resections taken during corrective heart surgery. Across thymic and blood repertoires, the usage of V and J genes appeared to be biased. What related research reported was that thymic repertoires overlapped highly among unrelated individuals.

The sequence was obtained from a boy under three years old with a congenital heart defect. Sequenced: thymocytes. This chain joins TRBV27 and TRBJ2-2; 14 bases are shared with TRBD2. The CDR3 here is CASSQGLAGAYTGELFF. The CDR3 bases are TGTGCCAGCAGTCAGGGACTAGCGGGAGCGTACACCGGGGAGCTGTTTTTT.